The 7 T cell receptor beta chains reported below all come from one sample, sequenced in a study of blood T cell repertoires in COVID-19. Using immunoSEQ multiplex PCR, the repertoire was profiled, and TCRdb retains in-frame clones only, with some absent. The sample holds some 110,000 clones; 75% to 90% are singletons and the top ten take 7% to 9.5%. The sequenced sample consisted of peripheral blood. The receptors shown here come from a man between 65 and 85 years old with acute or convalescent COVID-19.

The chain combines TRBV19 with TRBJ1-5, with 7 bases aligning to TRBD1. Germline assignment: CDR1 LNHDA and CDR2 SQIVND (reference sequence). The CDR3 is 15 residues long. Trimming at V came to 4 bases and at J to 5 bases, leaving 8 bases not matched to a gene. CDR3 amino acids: CASSTPGTAYQPQHF. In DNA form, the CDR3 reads TGTGCCAGTAGTACCCCCGGGACAGCTTATCAGCCCCAGCATTTT.

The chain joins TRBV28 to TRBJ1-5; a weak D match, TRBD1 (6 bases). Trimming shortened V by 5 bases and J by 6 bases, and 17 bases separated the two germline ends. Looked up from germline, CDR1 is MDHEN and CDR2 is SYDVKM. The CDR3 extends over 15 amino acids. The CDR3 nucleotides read TGTGCCAGCAGTCCAGGGGACGGCGAGTCTCAGCCCCAGCATTTT. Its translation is CASSPGDGESQPQHF.

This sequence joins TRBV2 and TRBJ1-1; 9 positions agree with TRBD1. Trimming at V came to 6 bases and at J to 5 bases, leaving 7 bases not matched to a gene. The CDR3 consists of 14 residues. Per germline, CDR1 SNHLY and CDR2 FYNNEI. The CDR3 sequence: CASRPDRGVTEAFF. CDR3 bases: TGTGCCAGCAGGCCCGACAGGGGGGTGACTGAAGCTTTCTTT. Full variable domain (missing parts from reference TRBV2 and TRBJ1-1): EPEVTQTPSHQVTQMGQEVILRCVPISNHLYFYWYRQILGQKVEFLVSFYNNEISEKSEIFDDQFSVERPDGSNFTLKIRSTKLEDSAMYFCASRPDRGVTEAFFGQGTRLTVV.

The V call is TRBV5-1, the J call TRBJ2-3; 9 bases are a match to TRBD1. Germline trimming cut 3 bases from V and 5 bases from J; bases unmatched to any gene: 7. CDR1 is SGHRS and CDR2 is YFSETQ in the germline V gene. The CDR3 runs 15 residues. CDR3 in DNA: TGCGCCAGCAGCTCCGGGACAGGGCTCTTAGATACGCAGTATTTT. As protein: CASSSGTGLLDTQYF.

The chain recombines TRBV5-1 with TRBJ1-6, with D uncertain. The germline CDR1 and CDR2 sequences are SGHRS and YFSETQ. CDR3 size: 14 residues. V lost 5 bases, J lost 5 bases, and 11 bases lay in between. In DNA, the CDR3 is TGCGCCAGCAGTCCGGACGGGGATAATTCACCCCTCCACTTT. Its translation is CASSPDGDNSPLHF.

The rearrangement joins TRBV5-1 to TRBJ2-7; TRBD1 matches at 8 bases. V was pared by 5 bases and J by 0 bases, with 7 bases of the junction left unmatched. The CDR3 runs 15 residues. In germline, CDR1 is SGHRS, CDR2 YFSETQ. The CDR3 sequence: CASRTGTGSSYEQYF. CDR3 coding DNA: TGCGCCAGCAGAACCGGGACAGGTAGCTCCTACGAGCAGTACTTC. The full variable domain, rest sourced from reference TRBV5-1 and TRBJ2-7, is KAGVTQTPRYLIKTRGQQVTLSCSPISGHRSVSWYQQTPGQGLQFLFEYFSETQRNKGNFPGRFSGRQFSNSRSEMNVSTLELGDSALYLCASRTGTGSSYEQYFGPGTRLTVT.

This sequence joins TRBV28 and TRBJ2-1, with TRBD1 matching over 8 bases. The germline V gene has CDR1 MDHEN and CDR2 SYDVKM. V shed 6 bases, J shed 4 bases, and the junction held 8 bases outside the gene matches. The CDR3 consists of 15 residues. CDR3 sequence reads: CASSPTGGGYNEQFF. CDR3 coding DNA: TGTGCCAGCAGCCCAACAGGGGGAGGATACAATGAGCAGTTCTTC.